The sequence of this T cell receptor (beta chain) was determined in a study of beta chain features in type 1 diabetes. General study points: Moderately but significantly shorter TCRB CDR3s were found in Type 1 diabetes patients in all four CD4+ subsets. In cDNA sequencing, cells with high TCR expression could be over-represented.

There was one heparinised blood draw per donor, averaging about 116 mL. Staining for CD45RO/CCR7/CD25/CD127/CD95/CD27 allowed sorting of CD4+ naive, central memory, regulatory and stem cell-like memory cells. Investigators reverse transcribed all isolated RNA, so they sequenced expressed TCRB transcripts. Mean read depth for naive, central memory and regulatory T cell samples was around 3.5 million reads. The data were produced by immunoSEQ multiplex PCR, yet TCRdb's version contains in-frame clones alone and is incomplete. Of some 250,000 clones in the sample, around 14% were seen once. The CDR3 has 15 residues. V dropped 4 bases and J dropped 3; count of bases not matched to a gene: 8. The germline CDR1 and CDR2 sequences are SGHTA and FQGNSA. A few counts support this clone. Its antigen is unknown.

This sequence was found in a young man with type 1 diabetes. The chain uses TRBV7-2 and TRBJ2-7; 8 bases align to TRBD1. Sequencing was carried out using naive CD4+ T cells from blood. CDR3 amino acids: CASSSSPGQVYEQYF. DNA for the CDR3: TGTGCCAGCAGCTCTTCCCCGGGACAGGTCTACGAGCAGTACTTC.